This T cell receptor beta chain was profiled in a study of blood T cell repertoires in COVID-19. Across the whole study: Donors in the United States, Italy and Spain gave samples during acute or convalescent COVID-19. From T cells, B-cell-depleted T cells, or PBMCs came the material, which was cDNA or gDNA.

Germline V lookup: CDR1 KGHDR, CDR2 SFDVKD. The V end lost 3 bases, the J end lost 0 bases, and 4 bases lay between the germline ends. The CDR3 contains 13 residues. The table came from immunoSEQ multiplex PCR; TCRdb's copy has only in-frame clones and leaves some out. In the table there are 200,000 or so clones, about 87% of which are singletons. Sequencing was performed on peripheral blood. This chain links TRBV24-1 with TRBJ1-1; D unclear. The sequence was collected from a man between 65 and 80 years old with acute or convalescent COVID-19. This CDR3 reads CATSDPMNTEAFF. The CDR3 DNA is TGTGCCACCAGTGATCCTATGAACACTGAAGCTTTCTTT.